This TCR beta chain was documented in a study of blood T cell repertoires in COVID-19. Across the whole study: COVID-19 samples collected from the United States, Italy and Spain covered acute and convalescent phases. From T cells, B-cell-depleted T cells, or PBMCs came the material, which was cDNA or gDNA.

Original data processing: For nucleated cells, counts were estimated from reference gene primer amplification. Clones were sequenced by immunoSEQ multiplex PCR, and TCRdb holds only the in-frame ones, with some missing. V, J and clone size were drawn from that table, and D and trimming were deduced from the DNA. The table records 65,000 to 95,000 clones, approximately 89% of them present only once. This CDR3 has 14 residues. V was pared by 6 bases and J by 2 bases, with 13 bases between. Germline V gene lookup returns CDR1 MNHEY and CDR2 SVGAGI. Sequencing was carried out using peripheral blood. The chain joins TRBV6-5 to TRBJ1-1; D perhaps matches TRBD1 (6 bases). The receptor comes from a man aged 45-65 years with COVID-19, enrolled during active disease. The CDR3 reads CASSLGQTNTEAFF. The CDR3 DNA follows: TGTGCCAGCAGCCTAGGACAGACTAACACTGAAGCTTTCTTT.